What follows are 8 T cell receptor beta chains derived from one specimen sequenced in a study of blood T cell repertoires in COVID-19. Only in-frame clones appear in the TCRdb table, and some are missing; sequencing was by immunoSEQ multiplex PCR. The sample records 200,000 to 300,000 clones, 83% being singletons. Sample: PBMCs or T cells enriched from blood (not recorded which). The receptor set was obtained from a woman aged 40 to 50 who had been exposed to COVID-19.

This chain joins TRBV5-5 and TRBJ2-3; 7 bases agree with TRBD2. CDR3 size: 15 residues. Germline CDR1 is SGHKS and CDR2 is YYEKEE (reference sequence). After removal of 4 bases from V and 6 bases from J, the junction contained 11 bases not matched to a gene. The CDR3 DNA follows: TGTGCCAGCAGCCGGGGGGAGGTGGGATGGGATACGCAGTATTTT. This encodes CASSRGEVGWDTQYF. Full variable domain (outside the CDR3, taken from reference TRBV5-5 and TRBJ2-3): DAGVTQSPTHLIKTRGQQVTLRCSPISGHKSVSWYQQVLGQGPQFIFQYYEKEERGRGNFPDRFSARQFPNYSSELNVNALLLGDSALYLCASSRGEVGWDTQYFGPGTRLTVL.

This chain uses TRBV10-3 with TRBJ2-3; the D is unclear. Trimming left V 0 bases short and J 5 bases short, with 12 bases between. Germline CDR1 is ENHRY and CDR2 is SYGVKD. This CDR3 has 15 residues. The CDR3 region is CAISESVGSGDTQYF. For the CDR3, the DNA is TGTGCCATCAGTGAGTCGGTGGGTTCGGGAGATACGCAGTATTTT.

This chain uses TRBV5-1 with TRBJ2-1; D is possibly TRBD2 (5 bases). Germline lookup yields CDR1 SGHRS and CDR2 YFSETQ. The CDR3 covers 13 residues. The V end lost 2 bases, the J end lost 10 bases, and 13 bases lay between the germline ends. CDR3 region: CASSLSRRGEQFF. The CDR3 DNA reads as TGCGCCAGCAGCTTATCACGTCGCGGGGAGCAGTTCTTC.

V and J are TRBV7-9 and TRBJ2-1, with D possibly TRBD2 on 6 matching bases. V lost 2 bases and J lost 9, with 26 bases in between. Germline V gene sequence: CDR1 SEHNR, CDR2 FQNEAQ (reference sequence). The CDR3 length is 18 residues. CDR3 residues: CASSLITRRGQRRGEQFF. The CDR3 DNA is TGTGCCAGCAGCTTAATAACGAGGCGGGGCCAGAGGAGAGGTGAGCAGTTCTTC.

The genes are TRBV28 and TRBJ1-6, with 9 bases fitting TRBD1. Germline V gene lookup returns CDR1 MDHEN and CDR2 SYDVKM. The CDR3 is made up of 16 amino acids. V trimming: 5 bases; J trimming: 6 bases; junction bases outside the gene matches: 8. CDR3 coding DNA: TGTGCCAGCAGTCCTAAACAGGGGGCGGTTAATTCACCCCTCCACTTT. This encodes CASSPKQGAVNSPLHF.

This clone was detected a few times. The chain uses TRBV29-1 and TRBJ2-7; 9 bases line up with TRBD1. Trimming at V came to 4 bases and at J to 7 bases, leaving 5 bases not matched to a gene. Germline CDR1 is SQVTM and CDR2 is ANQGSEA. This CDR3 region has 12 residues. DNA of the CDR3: TGCAGCGTTGGGACAGGGGTGCCAGAGCAGTACTTC. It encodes CSVGTGVPEQYF.

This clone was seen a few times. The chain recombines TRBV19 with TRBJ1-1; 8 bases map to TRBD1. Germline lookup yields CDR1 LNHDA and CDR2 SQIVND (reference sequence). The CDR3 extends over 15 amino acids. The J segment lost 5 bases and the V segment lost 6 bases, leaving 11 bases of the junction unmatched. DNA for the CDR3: TGTGCCAGTAGCCGAGCCAGGGACAGGAGGACTGAAGCTTTCTTT. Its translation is CASSRARDRRTEAFF. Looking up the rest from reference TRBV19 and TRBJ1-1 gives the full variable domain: DGGITQSPKYLFRKEGQNVTLSCEQNLNHDAMYWYRQDPGQGLRLIYYSQIVNDFQKGDIAEGYSVSREKKESFPLTVTSAQKNPTAFYLCASSRARDRRTEAFFGQGTRLTVV.

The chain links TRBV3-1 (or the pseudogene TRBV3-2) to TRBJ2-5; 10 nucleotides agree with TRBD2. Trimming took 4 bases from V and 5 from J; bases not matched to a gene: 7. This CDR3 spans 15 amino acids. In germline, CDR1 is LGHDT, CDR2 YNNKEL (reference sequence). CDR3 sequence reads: CASSPGLAFGETQYF. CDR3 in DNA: TGTGCCAGCAGCCCGGGACTAGCGTTCGGGGAGACCCAGTACTTC.